This T cell receptor (beta chain) was documented in a study of T cell clonotyping in hematopoietic cell transplantation. A note on this clone: The antigen remains unidentified.

Study conclusions and caveats: Graft donor and pretransplant recipient Inverse Simpson Index values predicted broader posttransplant TCR diversity. Few recipient clonotypes overlapped donors; over 95% were de novo at given depth. Pathologically expanded recipient clonotypes increased progressively from day 30 to day 180 as diversity fell. CD4 and CD8 repertoire contributions could not be separated without sorting.

V shed 0 bases and J shed 7 bases, with 10 bases lying between them. The CDR3 runs to 13 residues. The germline gives CDR1 GTSNPN, CDR2 SVGIG (reference sequence). Sequenced by immunoSEQ multiplex PCR; TCRdb stores in-frame clones only, minus some. This table holds 9,500 to 15,000 clones, around 49% found once. This chain connects TRBV30 to TRBJ1-5; D is unclear. This receptor was obtained from a man aged 45-65 years in good health. Some clones in this sample may be carry-over from other donors' samples. Sequenced: peripheral blood mononuclear cells. The CDR3 loop reads CAWSVRAGQPQHF. The CDR3 nucleotides read TGTGCCTGGAGTGTCCGGGCTGGGCAGCCCCAGCATTTT.